Below are 27 T cell receptor beta chains sequenced from a single sample in a study of regulatory T cells in long-lasting Graves disease. The sample's time point: newly diagnosed GD, antithyroid drugs for less than 3 months. PBMC RNA served as the TCR library source. Construction of TCR beta libraries relied on iRepertoire HTBI primers and on Arm-PCR targeting CDR3 regions. TCRdb reanalysed the multiplex PCR reads using MiXCR and keeps one entry per CDR3 protein. The data contain more than 300,000 distinct CDR3 sequences, roughly 15% of them singletons. Here the sequenced sample was peripheral blood mononuclear cells (PBMCs), taken at new diagnosis, from a patient treated with antithyroid drugs. The origin of the receptors is a female donor with Graves disease.

This clonotype was seen repeatedly, ten times or more. CDR3 DNA sequence: TGCGCCAGCAGCCAAGTAAGGGATACGCAGTATTTT. The encoded protein is CASSQVRDTQYF. The J gene is TRBJ2-3, the V gene TRBV4-1, with D unclear. The germline V and J ends were trimmed by 1 base and 6 bases, with 5 bases remaining between them. The germline V gene has CDR1 MGHRA and CDR2 YSYEKL. The CDR3 is made up of 12 amino acids.

This clonotype appeared many times. V usage is TRBV2 and J usage is TRBJ2-3; weak D call: TRBD1 (5 bases). V lost 11 bases, J lost 0 bases, and 12 bases lay in between. This CDR3 spans 13 amino acids. Looked up from germline, CDR1 is SNHLY and CDR2 is FYNNEI. The CDR3 coding sequence is TGTGCCCTCAAGACAGATAGCACAGATACGCAGTATTTT. Protein product: CALKTDSTDTQYF.

In this sample, this clonotype turned up many times. The J gene is TRBJ1-1, the V gene TRBV12-3 or TRBV12-4, with a possible D match to TRBD1 (5 bases). With 7 bases removed from V and 11 bases from J, the gap between germline ends came to 20 bases. The CDR3 spans 13 residues. CDR3 bases: TGTGCCAGCAAAAGGGACGGGAAGGTGGGCGCTTTCTTT. Its protein is CASKRDGKVGAFF.

The gene calls are TRBV2 and TRBJ2-2, with unresolved D. V gave up 6 bases and J gave up 7 bases, with 15 bases separating them. The CDR3 sequence is 14 residues long. Germline CDR1 SNHLY, CDR2 FYNNEI. The CDR3 nucleotides read TGTGCCAGCAGCCCCACAGCGACCGGCGGGGAGCTGTTTTTT. Protein sequence: CASSPTATGGELFF.

This chain joins TRBV14 and TRBJ2-1; 7 positions match TRBD2. Unmatched junction bases numbered 5, after V lost 0 bases and J lost 0 bases. The CDR3 totals 17 residues. Germline loops: CDR1 SGHDN, CDR2 FVKESK. CDR3 DNA sequence: TGTGCCAGCAGCCAAGATCACGCGGGAGCCTCCTACAATGAGCAGTTCTTC. Protein sequence: CASSQDHAGASYNEQFF.

This chain uses TRBV2 with TRBJ1-2; D is undetermined. CDR3 size: 15 residues. The germline V gene encodes CDR1 SNHLY and CDR2 FYNNEI. Trimming stripped 6 bases from V and 2 bases from J, with 16 bases between. CDR3 in amino acids: CASSQDHGSNYGYTF. Here the CDR3 DNA reads TGTGCCAGCAGCCAAGATCATGGCAGCAACTATGGCTACACCTTC.

Ten or more counts support this clonotype. The rearrangement links TRBV7-9 to TRBJ1-1, with D possibly being TRBD1 (5 bases). Germline CDR1 reads SEHNR; CDR2 reads FQNEAQ (reference sequence). V was pared by 2 bases and J by 6 bases, with 13 bases between. The CDR3 is 14 residues long. As DNA, the CDR3 is TGTGCCAGCAGCTTAACCGGGGGTGGATCTGAAGCTTTCTTT. This codes for CASSLTGGGSEAFF.

This clonotype has at least ten counts. The rearrangement links TRBV4-1 to TRBJ2-3, with TRBD2 matching over 7 bases. The CDR3 is made up of 16 amino acids. V lost 1 base to trimming and J lost 0 bases; unmatched junction nucleotides: 4. The germline V gene encodes CDR1 MGHRA and CDR2 YSYEKL. This CDR3 reads CASSQAAGISTDTQYF. CDR3 nucleotide sequence: TGCGCCAGCAGCCAAGCAGCGGGGATCAGCACAGATACGCAGTATTTT.

This clonotype has just a few counts. The chain employs TRBV5-6 and TRBJ2-2; 9 positions agree with TRBD1. The CDR3 runs to 16 residues. Germline CDR1 SGHDT, CDR2 YYEEEE. The V and J ends lost 2 bases and 4 bases, in that order; junction bases with no gene match: 6. The CDR3 loop reads CASSFGTGIGTGELFF. The CDR3 nucleotides read TGTGCCAGCAGCTTCGGGACAGGGATCGGCACCGGGGAGCTGTTTTTT.

In its sample, this clonotype was seen many times. This sequence joins TRBV7-9 and TRBJ2-2, with 8 positions matching TRBD1. The CDR3 contains 15 residues. Losses at the gene ends were 4 bases for V and 5 bases for J; bases not matched to a gene: 6. CDR1 SEHNR and CDR2 FQNEAQ come from the germline V gene (reference sequence). CDR3 residues: CASSYRRTGTGELFF. The CDR3 DNA follows: TGTGCCAGCAGCTACCGACGGACAGGGACCGGGGAGCTGTTTTTT.

The chain is built from TRBV6-2 or TRBV6-3 and TRBJ2-5; D gene ambiguous. The CDR3 totals 11 residues. The V and J ends lost 5 bases and 7 bases respectively, with 8 bases between them. CDR1 is MNHEY and CDR2 is SVGEGT in the germline V gene. CDR3 sequence reads: CASSPEWTQYF. DNA for the CDR3: TGTGCCAGCAGTCCTGAGTGGACCCAGTACTTC.

In this sample, this clonotype turned up many times. V gene TRBV7-8 combines with J gene TRBJ2-7; possible D gene TRBD2, 5 bases. Germline V lookup: CDR1 SGHVS, CDR2 FQNEAQ. CDR3 size: 16 residues. Trimming left V 5 bases short and J 0 bases short, with 17 bases between. Here the CDR3 DNA reads TGTGCCAGCAGCCTCGGGGTAGGGATCCCCTCCTACGAGCAGTACTTC. It codes for CASSLGVGIPSYEQYF.

This clonotype was found many times. This sequence joins TRBV20-1 and TRBJ1-6; D unresolved. The germline gives CDR1 DFQATT, CDR2 SNEGSKA (reference sequence). The CDR3 extends over 15 amino acids. Trimming removed 0 bases from V and 4 bases from J, with 10 bases in between. CDR3 nucleotide sequence: TGCAGTGCTAGAGATACCCCGAGTTATAATTCACCCCTCCACTTT. It is translated as CSARDTPSYNSPLHF.

This chain joins TRBV4-3 and TRBJ1-4; D not certain. Germline-derived CDR1 and CDR2 are LGHNA and YSLEER. The V gene lost 2 bases and the J gene lost 0 bases, with 7 bases spanning the gap. The CDR3 length is 15 residues. The CDR3 is CASSQPPSTNEKLFF. CDR3 in DNA: TGCGCCAGCAGCCAACCACCATCAACTAATGAAAAACTGTTTTTT.

This clonotype came up many times. The chain carries TRBV5-5 and TRBJ2-7; D is unresolved. V was clipped by 2 bases and J by 1 base, with 13 bases between them. CDR1 SGHKS and CDR2 YYEKEE come from the germline V gene (reference sequence). The CDR3 consists of 15 residues. The CDR3 bases are TGTGCCAGCAGCTTCGTAGGGTGGAGATCCTACGAGCAGTACTTC. Protein: CASSFVGWRSYEQYF.

This clonotype was seen many times. One end of the junction varies from germline; a read error may be responsible. The rearrangement links TRBV27 to TRBJ2-7; the D is unclear. The CDR3 totals 12 residues. Germline CDR1 reads MNHEY; CDR2 reads SMNVEV (reference sequence). The DNA of the CDR3 is TGTGCCAGCAGCTTATCCGGCTACGAGCAGTACTTC. This sequence encodes CASSLSGYEQYF.

Worth noting for this clonotype: One base away lies a much larger clone, so this may be a sequencing read error. This rearrangement joins TRBV4-3 to TRBJ1-2; D is perhaps TRBD1 (6 bases). The CDR3 has 14 residues. Germline assignment: CDR1 LGHNA and CDR2 YSLEER. The CDR3 coding sequence is TGCGCCGGCAGCCAAATCACAGGGAACTATGGCTACACCTTC. Its protein is CAGSQITGNYGYTF.

In its sample, this clonotype was seen many times. This rearrangement joins TRBV4-1 to TRBJ2-7; TRBD1 matches at 9 bases. From germline, CDR1 is MGHRA and CDR2 YSYEKL. This CDR3 has 13 amino acids. V shed 4 bases, J shed 6 bases, and the junction held 4 bases outside the gene matches. This chain's CDR3 is CASSPVDRGEQYF. CDR3 DNA sequence: TGCGCCAGCAGCCCCGTGGACAGGGGCGAGCAGTACTTC.

For this clonotype: A much larger clone is a single base away; this may be a read error. The rearrangement uses TRBV7-9 and TRBJ1-4; D gene uncertain. V lost 5 bases and J 11 bases, leaving 18 bases between the germline ends. Per the germline V gene, CDR1 is SEHNR and CDR2 is FQNEAQ (reference sequence). The CDR3 is 14 amino acids. The CDR3 protein is CASSPLQTERKLFF. The CDR3 DNA reads as TGTGCCAGCAGCCCCCTTCAGACGGAACGGAAACTGTTTTTT.

This sequence joins TRBV5-6 and TRBJ2-2; D remains ambiguous. CDR3 length: 12 amino acids. The ends were cut back, 1 base at V and 6 bases at J, with 4 bases in the middle. Germline CDR1 and CDR2: SGHDT and YYEEEE. The CDR3 DNA follows: TGTGCCAGCAGCTTGTGGTCCGGGGAGCTGTTTTTT. Protein: CASSLWSGELFF.

This clonotype was seen ten or more times. The chain couples TRBV11-2 to TRBJ2-7; D ambiguous. Germline values: CDR1 SGHAT, CDR2 FQNNGV. This CDR3 has 13 amino acids. V lost 5 bases and J lost 3, with 11 bases in between. The CDR3 region is CASSLTPLYEQYF. The CDR3 DNA sequence: TGTGCCAGCAGCCTGACACCGCTCTACGAGCAGTACTTC.

Many counts were recorded for this clonotype. The gene calls are TRBV2 and TRBJ1-2; a weak D match, TRBD1 (5 bases). The CDR3 length is 13 residues. Germline V gives CDR1 SNHLY, CDR2 FYNNEI. The V end lost 6 bases, the J end lost 2 bases, and 10 bases lay between the germline ends. The CDR3 sequence: CASRGTRNYGYTF. In DNA, the CDR3 is TGTGCCAGCAGGGGGACGCGAAACTATGGCTACACCTTC.

This clonotype was counted between two and nine times. The rearrangement joins TRBV4-1 to TRBJ1-6, with 9 bases matching TRBD1. V lost 2 bases and J lost 7; bases outside the gene matches: 6. The V gene's germline CDR1 is MGHRA and CDR2 YSYEKL. This CDR3 has 16 amino acids. The CDR3 here is CASSQWGQGINSPLHF. CDR3 DNA: TGCGCCAGCAGCCAATGGGGACAGGGTATCAATTCACCCCTCCACTTT.

This clonotype was observed many times. The genes are TRBV12-3 or TRBV12-4 and TRBJ1-2; no firm D call. Trimming took off 1 base at V and 1 base at J, with 13 bases between the two ends. This CDR3 is built from 16 residues. The CDR3 DNA follows: TGTGCCAGCAGTTTAGGATCTCGACAACATAACTATGGCTACACCTTC. Its protein is CASSLGSRQHNYGYTF.

This clonotype was counted between two and nine times. The chain has TRBV19 and TRBJ2-2; no reliable D call. In germline, CDR1 is LNHDA, CDR2 SQIVND (reference sequence). Trimming cost V 2 bases and J 1 base, with 11 bases left between them. CDR3 size: 16 residues. The CDR3: CASSISGLMNTGELFF. CDR3 DNA sequence: TGTGCCAGTAGTATAAGTGGGCTGATGAACACCGGGGAGCTGTTTTTT.

The table lists this clonotype with many counts. This chain links TRBV6-1 with TRBJ1-6; 7 positions match TRBD1. This CDR3 has 18 amino acids. The V and J ends lost 1 base and 8 bases, in that order; junction bases with no gene match: 14. CDR1 is MNHNS and CDR2 is SASEGT in the germline V gene. CDR3 sequence reads: CASSEECDRDSKHSPLHF. The CDR3 coding sequence is TGTGCCAGCAGTGAAGAGTGTGACAGGGATTCAAAACATTCACCCCTCCACTTT.

This clonotype was seen at least ten times. The chain joins TRBV19 to TRBJ2-6; 7 bases are shared with TRBD1. Looked up from germline, CDR1 is LNHDA and CDR2 is SQIVND (reference sequence). J was trimmed by 1 base and V by 3 bases; bases with no gene match: 9. The CDR3 is 18 amino acids. The CDR3 is CASSIRPGGESGANVLTF. CDR3 DNA: TGTGCCAGTAGTATCCGGCCAGGGGGTGAATCTGGGGCCAACGTCCTGACTTTC.